Below, one T cell receptor beta chain is given with its context. The sample originates from a study of blood T cell repertoires in COVID-19. Study as a whole: Sources were T cells, B-cell-depleted T cells, or PBMCs; the material itself was cDNA or gDNA.

Some clones are missing from TCRdb's copy, which holds only in-frame ones; the method was immunoSEQ multiplex PCR. The sample yields tens of thousands of clones, around 88% seen once. The TCR sequence derives from a human donor with active COVID-19. The donor label of this sample is uncertain. Material for sequencing was peripheral blood.

CDR3 residues: CASSYRRVGEKLFF. The CDR3, as DNA: TGTGCCAGCAGTTACCGCAGGGTGGGTGAAAAACTGTTTTTT. The J gene is TRBJ1-4, the V gene TRBV6-5; tentative D call: TRBD1 (5 bases). From germline, CDR1 is MNHEY and CDR2 SVGAGI. The CDR3 totals 14 residues. Between the trimmed V and J ends, which lost 2 bases and 7 bases, there was a span of 11 bases.